The source of this T cell receptor beta chain is a study of CD8+ T cells in alopecia areata. Overall study results and limits: Scalp and blood samples kept many expanded lesional clones throughout tofacitinib.

V lost 5 bases and J lost 0; bases outside the gene matches: 2. The CDR3 runs 15 residues. Germline CDR1 reads LNHDA; CDR2 reads SQIVND (reference sequence). Sample treatment: oral pan-JAK inhibitor, 5-10 mg twice daily. As to this clone: Its antigen remains unidentified.

RNA, once extracted, was reverse transcribed into cDNA for use as the sequencing template. Clones were sequenced by immunoSEQ multiplex PCR, and TCRdb holds only the in-frame ones, with some missing. The table has 150,000 to 200,000 clones, about 60% seen once. The receptor was derived from a human donor with alopecia areata. The sequencing used CD8+ T cells sorted from blood, collected at week 24, from a patient treated with tofacitinib. This chain connects TRBV19 to TRBJ2-5; 11 nucleotides line up with TRBD2. The CDR3 here is CASSLGLADQETQYF. For the CDR3, the DNA is TGTGCCAGTAGTTTGGGACTAGCGGACCAAGAGACCCAGTACTTC.